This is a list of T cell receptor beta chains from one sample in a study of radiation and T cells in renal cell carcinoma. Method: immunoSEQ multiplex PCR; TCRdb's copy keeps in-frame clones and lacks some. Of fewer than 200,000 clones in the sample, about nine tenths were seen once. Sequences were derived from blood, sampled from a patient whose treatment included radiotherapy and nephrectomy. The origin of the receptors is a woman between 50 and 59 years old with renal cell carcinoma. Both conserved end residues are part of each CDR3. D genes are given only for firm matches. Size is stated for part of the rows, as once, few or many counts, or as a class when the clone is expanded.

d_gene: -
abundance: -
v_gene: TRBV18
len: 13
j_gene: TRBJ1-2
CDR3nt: TGTGCCAGCTCACCAGCTGGGGGCTATGGCTACACCTTC
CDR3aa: CASSPAGGYGYTF

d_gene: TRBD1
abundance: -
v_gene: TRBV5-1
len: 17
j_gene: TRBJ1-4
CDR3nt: TGCGCCAGCAGCTTGGGCGCCACCGGGACAGGGTATGAAAAACTGTTTTTT
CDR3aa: CASSLGATGTGYEKLFF

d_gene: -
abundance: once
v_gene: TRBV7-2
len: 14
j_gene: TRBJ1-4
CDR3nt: TGTGCCAGCACCCTTGGTTGGAGTAATGAAAAACTGTTTTTT
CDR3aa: CASTLGWSNEKLFF

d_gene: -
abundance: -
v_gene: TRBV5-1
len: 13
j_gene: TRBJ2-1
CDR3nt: TGCGCCAGCAGTTTGGGCAGCTACAATGAGCAGTTCTTC
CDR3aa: CASSLGSYNEQFF

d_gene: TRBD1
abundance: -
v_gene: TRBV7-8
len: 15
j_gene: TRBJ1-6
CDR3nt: TGTGCCAGCAGCTTAGCGGAGGGACAGAATTCACCCCTCCACTTT
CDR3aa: CASSLAEGQNSPLHF

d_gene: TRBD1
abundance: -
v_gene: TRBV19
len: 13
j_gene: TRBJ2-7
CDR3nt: TGTGCCAGTAGTGCCGGACAGGGAGACGAGCAGTACTTC
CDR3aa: CASSAGQGDEQYF

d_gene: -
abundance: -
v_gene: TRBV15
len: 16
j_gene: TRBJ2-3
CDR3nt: TGTGCCACCAGCAGAGGGCGGGCTGTGGGCACAGATACGCAGTATTTT
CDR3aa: CATSRGRAVGTDTQYF

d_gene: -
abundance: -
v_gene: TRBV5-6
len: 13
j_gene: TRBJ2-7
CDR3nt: TGTGCCAGCAGCTGGGACATCTCCTACGAGCAGTACTTC
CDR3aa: CASSWDISYEQYF

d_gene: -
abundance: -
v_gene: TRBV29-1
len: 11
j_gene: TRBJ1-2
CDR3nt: TGCAGCGCAGGGCAGTCTTGGGGCTACACCTTC
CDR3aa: CSAGQSWGYTF

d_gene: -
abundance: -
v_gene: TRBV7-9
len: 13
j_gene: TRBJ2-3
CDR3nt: TGTGCCAGCAGCGCCCCAACTGGTTATACGCAGTATTTT
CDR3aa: CASSAPTGYTQYF

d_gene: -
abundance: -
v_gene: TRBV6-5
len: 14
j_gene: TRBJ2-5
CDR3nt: TGTGCCAGCAGGATACGGGGTTACCAAGAGACCCAGTACTTC
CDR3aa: CASRIRGYQETQYF

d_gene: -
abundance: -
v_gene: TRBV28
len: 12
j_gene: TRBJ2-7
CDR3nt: TGTGCCACCCAGTCGTACTCCTACGAGCAGTACTTC
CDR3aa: CATQSYSYEQYF

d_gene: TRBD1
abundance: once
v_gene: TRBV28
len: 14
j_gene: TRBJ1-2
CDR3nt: TGTGCCAGCAGGGACCAGGGGGTCAGCTATGGCTACACCTTC
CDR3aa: CASRDQGVSYGYTF

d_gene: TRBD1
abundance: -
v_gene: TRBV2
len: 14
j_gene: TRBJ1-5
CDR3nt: TGTGCCGGTACGGGGGACAGCAAGAATCAGCCCCAGCATTTT
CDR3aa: CAGTGDSKNQPQHF

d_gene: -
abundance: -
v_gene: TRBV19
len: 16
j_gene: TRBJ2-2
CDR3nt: TGTGCCAGTAGTATACTAGCTGCCCCGAACACCGGGGAGCTGTTTTTT
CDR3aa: CASSILAAPNTGELFF

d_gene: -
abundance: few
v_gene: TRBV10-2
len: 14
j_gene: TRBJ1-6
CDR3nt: TGCGCCAGCACTCCGGGCCTCGGGGGATCACCCCTCCACTTT
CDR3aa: CASTPGLGGSPLHF

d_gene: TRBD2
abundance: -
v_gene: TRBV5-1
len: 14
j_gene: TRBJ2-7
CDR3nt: TGCGCCAGCGGGGGCGGGGGGACCACCTACGAGCAGTACTTC
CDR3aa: CASGGGGTTYEQYF

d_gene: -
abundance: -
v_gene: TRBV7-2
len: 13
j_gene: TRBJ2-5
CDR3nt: TGTGCCAGCAGCTTAGGAATAAGAGAGACCCAGTACTTC
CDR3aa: CASSLGIRETQYF

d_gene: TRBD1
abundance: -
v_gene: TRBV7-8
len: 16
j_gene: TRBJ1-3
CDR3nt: TGTGCCAGCAGCTTAGAGTGGAGGACAGGGGGAAACACCATATATTTT
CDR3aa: CASSLEWRTGGNTIYF

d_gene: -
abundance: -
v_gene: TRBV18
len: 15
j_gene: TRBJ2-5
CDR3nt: TGTGCCAGCTCAAAACAGGGTTTAGGAGAAGAGACCCAGTACTTC
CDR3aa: CASSKQGLGEETQYF

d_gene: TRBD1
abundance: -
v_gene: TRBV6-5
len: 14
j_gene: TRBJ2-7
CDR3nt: TGTGCCAGCACGACGGGACAGGGGAATTTCGAGCAGTACTTC
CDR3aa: CASTTGQGNFEQYF

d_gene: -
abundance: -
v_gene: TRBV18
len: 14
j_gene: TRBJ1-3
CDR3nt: TGTGCCAGCTCACCGCAGGGTGCAGGAAACACCATATATTTT
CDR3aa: CASSPQGAGNTIYF

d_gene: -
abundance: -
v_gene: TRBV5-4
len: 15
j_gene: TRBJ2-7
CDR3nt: TGTGCCAGCAGCCGTTTCGACAGCGTCTCCTACGAGCAGTACTTC
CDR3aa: CASSRFDSVSYEQYF

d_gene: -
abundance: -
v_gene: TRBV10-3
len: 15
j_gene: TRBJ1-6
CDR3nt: TGTGCCATCAGCGGAGGGGCGGGGGTTAATTCACCCCTCCACTTT
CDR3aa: CAISGGAGVNSPLHF

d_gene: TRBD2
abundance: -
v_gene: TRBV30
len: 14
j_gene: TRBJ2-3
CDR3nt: TGTGCCTGGAGTCGCCTAGCGGGGGGGGATACGCAGTATTTT
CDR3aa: CAWSRLAGGDTQYF

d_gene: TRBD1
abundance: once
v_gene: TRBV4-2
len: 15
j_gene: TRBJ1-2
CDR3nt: TGTGCCAGCAGCCAAGGAGACAGGGGGACGTATGGCTACACCTTC
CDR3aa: CASSQGDRGTYGYTF

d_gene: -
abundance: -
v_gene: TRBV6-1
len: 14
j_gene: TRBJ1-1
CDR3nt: TGTGCCAGCAGTGAAGTGGGGGGGGACACTGAAGCTTTCTTT
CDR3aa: CASSEVGGDTEAFF

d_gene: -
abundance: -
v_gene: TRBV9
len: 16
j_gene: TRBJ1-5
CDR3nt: TGTGCCAGCAGCGTAGGAGCAGGGAGGGGGGTAGAGCCCCAGCATTTT
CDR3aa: CASSVGAGRGVEPQHF

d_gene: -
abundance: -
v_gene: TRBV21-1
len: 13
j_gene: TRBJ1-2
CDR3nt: TGTGCCAGCAGCAAAGTCGAGGGGGATGGCTACACCTTC
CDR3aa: CASSKVEGDGYTF

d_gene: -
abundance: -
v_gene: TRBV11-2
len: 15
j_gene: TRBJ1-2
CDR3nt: TGTGCCAGCAGCTTAGCAGCAGATAACTATGGCGGCTACACCTTC
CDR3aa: CASSLAADNYGGYTF

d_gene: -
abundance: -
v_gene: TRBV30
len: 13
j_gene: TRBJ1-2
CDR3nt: TGTGCCTGGAGTTTTGTGGCGGCCTATGGCTACACCTTC
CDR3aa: CAWSFVAAYGYTF

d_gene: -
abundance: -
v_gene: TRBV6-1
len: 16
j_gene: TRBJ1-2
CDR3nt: TGTGCCAGCAGTGAATTCTTTTATGCTTCTAACTATGGCTACACCTTC
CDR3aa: CASSEFFYASNYGYTF

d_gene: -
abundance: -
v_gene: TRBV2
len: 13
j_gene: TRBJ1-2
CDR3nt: TGTGCCAGCAGTGAGTTAAGGGCAGGGGGCTACACCTTC
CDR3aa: CASSELRAGGYTF

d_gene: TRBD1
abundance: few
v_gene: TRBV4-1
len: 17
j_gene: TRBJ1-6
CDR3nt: TGCGCCAGCAGCCAAGATCCACCTTCGACAGGGGGGTCACCCCTCCACTTT
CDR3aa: CASSQDPPSTGGSPLHF

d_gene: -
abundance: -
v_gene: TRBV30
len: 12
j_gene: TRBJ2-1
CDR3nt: TGTGCCTGGATGACAGGTGTCAATGAGCAGTTCTTC
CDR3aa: CAWMTGVNEQFF

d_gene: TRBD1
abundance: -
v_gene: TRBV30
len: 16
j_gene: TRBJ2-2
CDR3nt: TGTGCCTGGACCCCAGACAGGGGGCGGTACACCGGGGAGCTGTTTTTT
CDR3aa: CAWTPDRGRYTGELFF

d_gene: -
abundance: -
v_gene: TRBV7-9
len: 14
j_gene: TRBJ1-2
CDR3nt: TGTGCCAGCAGCTTAGCTGGGGGATACTATGGCTACACCTTC
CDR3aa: CASSLAGGYYGYTF

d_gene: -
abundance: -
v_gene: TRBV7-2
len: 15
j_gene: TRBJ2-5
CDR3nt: TGTGCCAGCAGCTTAGCTGGGGGGAGGCAAGAGACCCAGTACTTC
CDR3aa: CASSLAGGRQETQYF

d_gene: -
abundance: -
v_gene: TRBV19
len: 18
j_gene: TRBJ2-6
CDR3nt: TGTGCCAGTAGTGATATGTCTTGGCCCACCTCTGGGGCCAACGTCCTGACTTTC
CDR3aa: CASSDMSWPTSGANVLTF

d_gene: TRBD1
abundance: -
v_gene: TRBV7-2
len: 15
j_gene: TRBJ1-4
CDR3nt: TGTGCCAGCAGCTTACCCCGACAGGGTTACGAAAAACTGTTTTTT
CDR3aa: CASSLPRQGYEKLFF

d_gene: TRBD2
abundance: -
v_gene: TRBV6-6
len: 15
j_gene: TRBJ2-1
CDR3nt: TGTGCCAGCAGTTACCAGGGTAGCGGGGGGGACGAGCAGTTCTTC
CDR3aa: CASSYQGSGGDEQFF

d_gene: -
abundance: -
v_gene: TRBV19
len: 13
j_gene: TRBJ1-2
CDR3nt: TGTGCCAGTAGTATTATATTGGGCTATGGCTACACCTTC
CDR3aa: CASSIILGYGYTF

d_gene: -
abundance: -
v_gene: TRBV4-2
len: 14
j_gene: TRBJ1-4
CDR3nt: TGTGCCAGCAGCCTACAGGAGTTAAATGAAAAACTGTTTTTT
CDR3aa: CASSLQELNEKLFF

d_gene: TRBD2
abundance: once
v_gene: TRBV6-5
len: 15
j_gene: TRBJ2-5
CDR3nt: TGTGCCAGCAGGGAGTTAGCGGGGGGTCGAGAGACCCAGTACTTC
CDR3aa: CASRELAGGRETQYF

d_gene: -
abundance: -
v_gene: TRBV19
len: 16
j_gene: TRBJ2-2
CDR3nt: TGTGCCAGTAGTATAGCCCAGGGTCGGAGCACCGGGGAGCTGTTTTTT
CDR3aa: CASSIAQGRSTGELFF

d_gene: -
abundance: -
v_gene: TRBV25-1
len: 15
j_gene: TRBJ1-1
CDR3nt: TGTGCCAGCAGTCAGATGGGGGAGGTGAACACTGAAGCTTTCTTT
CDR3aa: CASSQMGEVNTEAFF

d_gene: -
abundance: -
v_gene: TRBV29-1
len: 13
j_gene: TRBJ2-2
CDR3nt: TGCAGCGTTCCAGGGATCGGGAACGGGGAGCTGTTTTTT
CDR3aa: CSVPGIGNGELFF

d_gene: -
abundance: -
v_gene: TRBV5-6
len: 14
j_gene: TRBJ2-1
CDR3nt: TGTGCCAGCAGCTCCGTCGTTAATACCGATGAGCAGTTCTTC
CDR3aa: CASSSVVNTDEQFF

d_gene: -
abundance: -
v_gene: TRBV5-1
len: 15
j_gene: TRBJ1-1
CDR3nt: TGCGCCAGCAGCTTGGAAGGAGGGCTGAACACTGAAGCTTTCTTT
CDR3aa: CASSLEGGLNTEAFF

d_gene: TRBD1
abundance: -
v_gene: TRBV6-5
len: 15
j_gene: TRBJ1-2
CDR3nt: TGTGCCAGCAGCCCCGGGACAGGGGGCGGCTATGGCTACACCTTC
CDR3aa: CASSPGTGGGYGYTF

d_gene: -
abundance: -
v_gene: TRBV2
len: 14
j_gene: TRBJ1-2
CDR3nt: TGTGCCAGCAGTGAAACGCGATCGATCTATGGCTACACCTTC
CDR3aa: CASSETRSIYGYTF

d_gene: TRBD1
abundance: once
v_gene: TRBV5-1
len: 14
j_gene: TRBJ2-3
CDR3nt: TGCGCCAGCAGCCCAGGGACAGGGCAAGACACGCAGTATTTT
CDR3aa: CASSPGTGQDTQYF

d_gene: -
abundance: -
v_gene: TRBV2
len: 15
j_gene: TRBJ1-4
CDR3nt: TGTGCCAGCACCGGGACCCTGGCAACTAATGAAAAACTGTTTTTT
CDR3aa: CASTGTLATNEKLFF

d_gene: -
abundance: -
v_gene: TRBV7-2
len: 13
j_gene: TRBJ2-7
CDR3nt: TGTGCCAGCAGCTTAGGACAGCGCTACGAGCAGTACTTC
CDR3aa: CASSLGQRYEQYF

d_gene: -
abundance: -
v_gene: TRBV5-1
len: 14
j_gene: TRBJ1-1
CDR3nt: TGCGCCAGCAGCCAAACCGCCCATGGGACTGAAGCTTTCTTT
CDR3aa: CASSQTAHGTEAFF

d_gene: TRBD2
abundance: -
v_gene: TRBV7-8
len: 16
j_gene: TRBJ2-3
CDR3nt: TGTGCCAGCAGCTCTCCACTAGCGGAGAGCACAGATACGCAGTATTTT
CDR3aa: CASSSPLAESTDTQYF